Listed below are T cell receptor beta chains from one sample, sequenced in a study of shared clonotypes between healthy human individuals. The protocol was immunoSEQ multiplex PCR, while the TCRdb copy is restricted to in-frame clones and leaves out a portion. This table holds about 2 million clones, 85% to 95% found once. The material sequenced was naive CD8+ T cells sorted from blood. These receptors all come from a man aged 18-30 years in good health. The CDR3 runs from the conserved cysteine through the conserved F or W. The order of the fields is D gene, J gene, clone size, V gene, CDR3 length, CDR3 protein, CDR3 DNA. A D gene is named only where the DNA matches it firmly. The size of a clone is reported for some rows only, either as once, few or many, or as a class for expanded clones.

TRBD1 TRBJ2-3 NA TRBV9 15 CASSAWDRAVDTQYF TGTGCCAGCAGCGCCTGGGACAGGGCCGTAGATACGCAGTATTTT
NA TRBJ2-3 NA TRBV21-1 16 CASSKRLAGSRDTQYF TGTGCCAGCAGCAAAAGGCTAGCGGGGTCCCGGGATACGCAGTATTTT
NA TRBJ2-7 NA TRBV4-1 16 CASSQDPTYYSYEQYF TGCGCCAGCAGCCAAGACCCAACCTATTACTCCTACGAGCAGTACTTC
TRBD1 TRBJ1-2 NA TRBV11-2 14 CASSLAGTGVGYTF TGTGCCAGCAGCTTGGCCGGGACAGGGGTAGGCTACACCTTC
NA TRBJ1-2 NA TRBV10-3 14 CAISETGNVEGYTF TGTGCCATCAGTGAGACAGGGAATGTGGAAGGCTACACCTTC
NA TRBJ1-4 NA TRBV6-5 14 CASSYSEGHEKLFF TGTGCCAGCAGTTACTCAGAGGGACACGAAAAACTGTTTTTT
NA TRBJ2-1 NA TRBV25-1 15 CASSDGGSSYNEQFF TGTGCCAGCAGTGACGGTGGGAGCTCCTACAATGAGCAGTTCTTC
NA TRBJ2-3 NA TRBV9 15 CASSVGGRSTDTQYF TGTGCCAGCAGCGTAGGAGGGCGAAGCACAGATACGCAGTATTTT
TRBD1 TRBJ2-7 NA TRBV5-1 15 CASSFGGTGVYEQYF TGCGCCAGCAGCTTTGGGGGGACAGGCGTCTACGAGCAGTACTTC
NA TRBJ2-6 NA TRBV7-9 14 CARGMGPGANVLTF TGTGCCAGGGGGATGGGCCCTGGGGCCAACGTCCTGACTTTC
TRBD2 TRBJ2-1 NA TRBV29-1 16 CSAAGTSGSGENEQFF TGCAGCGCCGCCGGGACTAGCGGGAGTGGGGAAAATGAGCAGTTCTTC
NA TRBJ2-7 NA TRBV18 15 CASSSETPGVDEQYF TGTGCCAGCTCATCCGAGACCCCGGGAGTAGACGAGCAGTACTTC
TRBD1 TRBJ2-7 NA TRBV4-1 14 CASSPRDREYEQYF TGCGCCAGCAGCCCGAGGGACAGGGAATACGAGCAGTACTTC
TRBD1 TRBJ2-1 NA TRBV7-9 15 CASSLVDRGVNEQFF TGTGCCAGCAGCTTAGTGGACAGGGGAGTCAATGAGCAGTTCTTC
TRBD1 TRBJ1-6 NA TRBV5-6 14 CASSSTGVNSPLHF TGTGCCAGCAGCTCAACAGGGGTAAATTCACCCCTCCACTTT
NA TRBJ2-3 NA TRBV2 12 CAAEGIPDTQYF TGTGCCGCAGAAGGAATCCCAGATACGCAGTATTTT
NA TRBJ2-3 NA TRBV7-9 12 CASSFRGDTQYF TGTGCCAGCAGTTTCAGGGGAGATACGCAGTATTTT
TRBD2 TRBJ2-5 NA TRBV2 20 CASSEAAGESGGPGQETQYF TGTGCCAGCAGTGAAGCGGCTGGCGAAAGCGGGGGGCCGGGGCAAGAGACCCAGTACTTC
NA TRBJ1-1 NA TRBV2 14 CASSEDLGNTEAFF TGTGCCAGCAGTGAGGATCTGGGAAACACTGAAGCTTTCTTT
TRBD2 TRBJ2-7 NA TRBV5-1 12 CASSPTSGEPLF TGCGCCAGCAGCCCTACTAGCGGGGAGCCATTATTC
NA TRBJ2-7 NA TRBV9 14 CASSVEQGYYEQYF TGTGCCAGCAGCGTAGAGCAGGGGTACTACGAGCAGTACTTC
NA TRBJ1-5 NA TRBV15 17 CATSRAWTAAVNQPQHF TGTGCCACCAGCAGAGCTTGGACAGCGGCCGTAAATCAGCCCCAGCATTTT
TRBD2 TRBJ2-1 NA TRBV6-5 15 CASSYGLAGVNEQFF TGTGCCAGCAGTTACGGGCTAGCGGGAGTCAATGAGCAGTTCTTC
TRBD2 TRBJ2-1 NA TRBV11-2 15 CASSLVASGRNEQFF TGTGCCAGCAGCTTAGTGGCTAGCGGGAGAAATGAGCAGTTCTTC
NA TRBJ2-5 NA TRBV6-1 14 CASSEEGYQETQYF TGTGCCAGCAGTGAAGAGGGATACCAAGAGACCCAGTACTTC
TRBD2 TRBJ2-4 NA TRBV25-1 17 CASSPGLAGLAKNIQYF TGTGCCAGCAGCCCGGGACTAGCGGGGTTAGCCAAAAACATTCAGTACTTC
NA TRBJ2-3 NA TRBV25-1 13 CASSKLFTDTQYF TGTGCCAGCAGTAAACTATTCACAGATACGCAGTATTTT
NA TRBJ2-2 NA TRBV5-1 15 CASNQPGENTGELFF TGCGCCAGCAACCAGCCCGGGGAGAACACCGGGGAGCTGTTTTTT
NA TRBJ2-1 few TRBV28 13 CASSFRQGNEQFF TGTGCCAGCAGTTTCCGGCAGGGCAATGAGCAGTTCTTC
NA TRBJ2-3 NA TRBV13 12 CASSLGSNTQYF TGTGCCAGCAGCTTAGGGAGTAATACGCAGTATTTT
NA TRBJ2-7 NA TRBV15 13 CATSRVALSEQYF TGTGCCACCAGCAGAGTGGCTTTATCCGAGCAGTACTTC
NA TRBJ2-1 NA TRBV13 15 CASSSSWGPRNEQFF TGTGCCAGCAGCTCAAGTTGGGGCCCGCGGAATGAGCAGTTCTTC
NA TRBJ1-5 once TRBV5-5 15 CASSDPGSSNQPQHF TGTGCCAGCAGCGATCCAGGTTCTAGCAATCAGCCCCAGCATTTT
NA TRBJ2-7 NA TRBV10-2 12 CASSWRSYEQYF TGCGCCAGCAGTTGGCGTTCCTACGAGCAGTACTTC
TRBD1 TRBJ2-7 NA TRBV4-1 17 CASSQKTGAGISYEQYF TGCGCCAGCAGCCAAAAGACAGGGGCCGGGATCTCCTACGAGCAGTACTTC
NA TRBJ2-7 NA TRBV7-8 14 CASSLQGSSYEQYF TGTGCCAGCAGCCTACAGGGATCCTCCTACGAGCAGTACTTC
NA TRBJ1-5 once TRBV28 17 CASSYPDRDREDQPQHF TGTGCCAGCAGCTACCCCGACCGGGACCGTGAAGATCAGCCCCAGCATTTT
TRBD2 TRBJ2-1 NA TRBV30 14 CAWSLRELKDEQFF TGTGCCTGGAGTTTGCGGGAGCTGAAAGATGAGCAGTTCTTC
NA TRBJ2-2 NA TRBV5-6 15 CASSLATDWTGELFF TGTGCCAGCAGCTTGGCCACAGACTGGACCGGGGAGCTGTTTTTT
NA TRBJ2-7 NA TRBV29-1 14 CSVENPNLRDEQYF TGCAGCGTTGAAAACCCCAACCTTAGGGACGAGCAGTACTTC
NA TRBJ2-5 NA TRBV11-2 14 CASSSLGDQETQYF TGTGCCAGCAGCTCCTTGGGGGACCAAGAGACCCAGTACTTC
TRBD1 TRBJ2-7 NA TRBV5-6 15 CASSLWTGEPYEQYF TGTGCCAGCAGCCTATGGACAGGGGAACCCTACGAGCAGTACTTC
NA TRBJ2-7 NA TRBV7-9 16 CASSLSGDRYDWEQYF TGTGCCAGCAGCCTAAGTGGGGATCGCTACGATTGGGAGCAGTACTTC
TRBD1 TRBJ1-2 NA TRBV14 14 CASSQRTGDYGYTF TGTGCCAGCAGCCAACGCACAGGGGACTATGGCTACACCTTC
NA TRBJ2-1 NA TRBV27 14 CASQEGASYNEQFF TGTGCCAGCCAGGAGGGGGCTTCCTACAATGAGCAGTTCTTC